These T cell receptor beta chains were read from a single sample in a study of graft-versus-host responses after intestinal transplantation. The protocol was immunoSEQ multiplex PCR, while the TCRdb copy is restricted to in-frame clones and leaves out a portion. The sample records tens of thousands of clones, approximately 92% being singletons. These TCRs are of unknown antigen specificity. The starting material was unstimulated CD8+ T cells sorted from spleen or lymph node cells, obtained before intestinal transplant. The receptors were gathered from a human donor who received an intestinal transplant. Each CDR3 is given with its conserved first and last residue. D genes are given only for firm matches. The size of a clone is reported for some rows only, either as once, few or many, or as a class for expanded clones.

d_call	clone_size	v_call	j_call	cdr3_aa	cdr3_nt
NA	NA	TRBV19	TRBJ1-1	CASRSPGQPYTEAFF	TGTGCCAGTAGGAGCCCGGGACAACCTTACACTGAAGCTTTCTTT
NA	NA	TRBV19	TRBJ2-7	CASSIWGGGEQYF	TGTGCCAGTAGTATATGGGGCGGCGGCGAGCAGTACTTC
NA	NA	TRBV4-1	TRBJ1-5	CASSQDRGQPQHF	TGCGCCAGCAGCCAAGATCGGGGTCAGCCCCAGCATTTT
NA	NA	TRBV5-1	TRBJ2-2	CASRRGSGELFF	TGCGCCAGCAGAAGGGGCTCCGGGGAGCTGTTTTTT
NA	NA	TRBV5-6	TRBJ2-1	CASSFSIADAYNEQFF	TGTGCCAGCAGCTTCTCTATAGCGGACGCCTACAATGAGCAGTTCTTC
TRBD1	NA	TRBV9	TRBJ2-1	CASSIRTGEFPYNEQFF	TGTGCCAGCAGCATAAGGACAGGGGAATTTCCCTACAATGAGCAGTTCTTC
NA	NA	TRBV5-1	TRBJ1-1	CASRESYSTEAFF	TGCGCCAGCAGAGAGAGCTACTCTACTGAAGCTTTCTTT
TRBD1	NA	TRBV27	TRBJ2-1	CASSPSGQNEQFF	TGTGCCAGCAGTCCATCGGGACAGAATGAGCAGTTCTTC
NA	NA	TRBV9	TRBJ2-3	CAGSYRSGTDTQYF	TGTGCCGGCAGCTATCGTAGCGGCACAGATACGCAGTATTTT
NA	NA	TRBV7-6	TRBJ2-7	CASSLSGSSYEQYF	TGTGCCAGCAGCTTGAGCGGCAGCTCCTACGAGCAGTACTTC
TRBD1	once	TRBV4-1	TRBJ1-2	CASSQRTGGRGYTF	TGCGCCAGCAGCCAACGGACAGGGGGCAGGGGCTACACCTTC
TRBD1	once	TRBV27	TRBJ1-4	CASRPGQTNEKLFF	TGTGCCAGCAGACCGGGACAGACAAATGAAAAACTGTTTTTT